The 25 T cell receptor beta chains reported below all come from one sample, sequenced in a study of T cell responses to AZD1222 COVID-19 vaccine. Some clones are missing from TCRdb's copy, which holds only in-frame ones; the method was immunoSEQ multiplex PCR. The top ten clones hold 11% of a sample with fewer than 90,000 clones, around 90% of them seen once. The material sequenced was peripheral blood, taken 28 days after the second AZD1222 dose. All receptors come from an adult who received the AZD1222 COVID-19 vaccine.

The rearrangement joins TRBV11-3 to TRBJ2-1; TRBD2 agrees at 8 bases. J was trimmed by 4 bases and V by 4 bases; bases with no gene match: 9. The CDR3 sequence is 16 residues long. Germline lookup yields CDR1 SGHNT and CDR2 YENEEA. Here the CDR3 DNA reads TGTGCCAGCAGCTCTTGGGCGGGGGGCGAATACAATGAGCAGTTCTTC. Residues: CASSSWAGGEYNEQFF.

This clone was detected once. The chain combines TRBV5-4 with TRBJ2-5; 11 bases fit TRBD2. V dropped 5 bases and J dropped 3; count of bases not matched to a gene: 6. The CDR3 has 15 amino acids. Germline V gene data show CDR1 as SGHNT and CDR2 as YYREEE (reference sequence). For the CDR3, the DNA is TGTGCCAGCAGTGTAGCGGGGGGGCCGAAAGAGACCCAGTACTTC. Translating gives CASSVAGGPKETQYF.

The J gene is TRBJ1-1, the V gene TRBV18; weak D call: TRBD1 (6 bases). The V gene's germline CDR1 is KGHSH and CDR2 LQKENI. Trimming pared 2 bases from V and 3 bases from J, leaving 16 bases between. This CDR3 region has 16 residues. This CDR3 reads CASSPTAGEMDTEAFF. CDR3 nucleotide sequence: TGTGCCAGCTCACCAACCGCAGGGGAGATGGACACTGAAGCTTTCTTT.

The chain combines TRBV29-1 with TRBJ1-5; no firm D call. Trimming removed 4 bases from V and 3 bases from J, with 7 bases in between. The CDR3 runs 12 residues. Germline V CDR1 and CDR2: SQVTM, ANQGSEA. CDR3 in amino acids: CSVGGINQPQHF. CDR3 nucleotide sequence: TGCAGCGTTGGAGGGATCAATCAGCCCCAGCATTTT.

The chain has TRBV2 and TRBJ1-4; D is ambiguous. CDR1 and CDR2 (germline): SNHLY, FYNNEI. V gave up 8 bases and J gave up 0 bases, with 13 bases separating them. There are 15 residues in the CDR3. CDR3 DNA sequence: TGTGCCAGCGGTGGCCCGGGTACAACTAATGAAAAACTGTTTTTT. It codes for CASGGPGTTNEKLFF.

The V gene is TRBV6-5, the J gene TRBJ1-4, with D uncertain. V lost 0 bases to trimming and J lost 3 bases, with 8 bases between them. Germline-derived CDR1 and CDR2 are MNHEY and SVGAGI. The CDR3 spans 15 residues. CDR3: CASSYSSSPNEKLFF. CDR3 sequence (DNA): TGTGCCAGCAGTTACTCGAGTTCCCCTAATGAAAAACTGTTTTTT.

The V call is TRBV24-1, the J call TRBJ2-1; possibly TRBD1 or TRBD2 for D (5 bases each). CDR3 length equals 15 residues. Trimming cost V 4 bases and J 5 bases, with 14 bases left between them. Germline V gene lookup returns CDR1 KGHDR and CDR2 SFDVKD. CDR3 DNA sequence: TGTGCCACCAGTGACCCAGGGACGGGGAACAATGAGCAGTTCTTC. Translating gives CATSDPGTGNNEQFF.

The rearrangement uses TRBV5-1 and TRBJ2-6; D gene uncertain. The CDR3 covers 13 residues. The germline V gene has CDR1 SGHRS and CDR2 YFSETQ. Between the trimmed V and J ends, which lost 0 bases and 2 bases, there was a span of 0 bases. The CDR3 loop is CASSLAGANVLTF. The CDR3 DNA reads TGCGCCAGCAGCTTGGCTGGGGCCAACGTCCTGACTTTC.

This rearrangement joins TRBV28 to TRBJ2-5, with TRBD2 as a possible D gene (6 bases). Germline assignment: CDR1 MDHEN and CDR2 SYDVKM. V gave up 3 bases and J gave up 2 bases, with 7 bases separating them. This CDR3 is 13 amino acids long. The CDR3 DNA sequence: TGTGCCAGCAGTTTCGGGGGACAAGAGACCCAGTACTTC. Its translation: CASSFGGQETQYF.

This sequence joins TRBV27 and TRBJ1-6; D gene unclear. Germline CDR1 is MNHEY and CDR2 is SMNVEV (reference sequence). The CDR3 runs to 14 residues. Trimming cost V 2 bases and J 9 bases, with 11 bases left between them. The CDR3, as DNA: TGTGCCAGCAGTTTACCATACCCGGGTTCACCCCTCCACTTT. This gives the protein CASSLPYPGSPLHF.

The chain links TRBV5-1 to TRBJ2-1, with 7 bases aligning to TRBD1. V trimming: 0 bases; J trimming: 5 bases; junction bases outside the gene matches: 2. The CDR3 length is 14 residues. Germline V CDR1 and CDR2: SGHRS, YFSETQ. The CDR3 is CASSLAQGNNEQFF. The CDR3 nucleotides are TGCGCCAGCAGCTTGGCACAGGGGAACAATGAGCAGTTCTTC.

The CDR3 sequence is CASSLGQGLPNEQFF. The CDR3 DNA is TGTGCCAGCAGCTTGGGGCAGGGGCTCCCCAATGAGCAGTTCTTC. The chain uses TRBV5-5 and TRBJ2-1; the D gene is possibly TRBD1 (6 bases). Germline values: CDR1 SGHKS, CDR2 YYEKEE (reference sequence). V lost 0 bases to trimming and J lost 6 bases, with 13 bases between them. This CDR3 is built from 15 residues.

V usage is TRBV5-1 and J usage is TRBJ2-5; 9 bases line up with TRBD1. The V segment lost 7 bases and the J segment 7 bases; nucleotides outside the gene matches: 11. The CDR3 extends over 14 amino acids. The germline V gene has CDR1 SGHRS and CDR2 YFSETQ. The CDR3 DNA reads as TGCGCCAGCCTCGATCCACAGGGGGCTGGGACCCAGTACTTC. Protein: CASLDPQGAGTQYF.

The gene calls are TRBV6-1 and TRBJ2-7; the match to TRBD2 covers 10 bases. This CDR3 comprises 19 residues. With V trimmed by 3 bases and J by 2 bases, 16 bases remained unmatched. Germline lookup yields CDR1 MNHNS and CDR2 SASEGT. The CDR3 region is CASSEVRSSGRPAPYEQYF. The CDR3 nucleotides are TGTGCCAGCAGTGAGGTCCGCAGTAGCGGGAGGCCCGCGCCCTACGAGCAGTACTTC.

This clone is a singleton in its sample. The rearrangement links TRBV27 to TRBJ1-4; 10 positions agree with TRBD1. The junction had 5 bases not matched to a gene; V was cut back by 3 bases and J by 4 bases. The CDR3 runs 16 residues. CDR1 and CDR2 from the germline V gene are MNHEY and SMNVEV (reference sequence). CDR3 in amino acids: CASSFLDRGINEKLFF. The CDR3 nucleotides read TGTGCCAGCAGTTTTTTGGACAGGGGGATTAATGAAAAACTGTTTTTT.

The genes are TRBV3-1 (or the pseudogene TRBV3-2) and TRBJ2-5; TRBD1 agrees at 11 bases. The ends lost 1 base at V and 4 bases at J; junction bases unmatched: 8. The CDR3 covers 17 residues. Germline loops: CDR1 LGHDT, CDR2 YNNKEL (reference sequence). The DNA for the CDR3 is TGTGCCAGCAGCCAAGGTTCCGGGACAGGGGGGTTAGAGACCCAGTACTTC. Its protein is CASSQGSGTGGLETQYF.

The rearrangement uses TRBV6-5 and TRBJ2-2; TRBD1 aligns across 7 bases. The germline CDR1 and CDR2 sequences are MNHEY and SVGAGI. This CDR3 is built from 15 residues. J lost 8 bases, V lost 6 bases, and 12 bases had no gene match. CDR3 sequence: CASRRTGGYSGELFF. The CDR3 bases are TGTGCCAGCAGGAGGACAGGTGGCTATTCTGGGGAGCTGTTTTTT.

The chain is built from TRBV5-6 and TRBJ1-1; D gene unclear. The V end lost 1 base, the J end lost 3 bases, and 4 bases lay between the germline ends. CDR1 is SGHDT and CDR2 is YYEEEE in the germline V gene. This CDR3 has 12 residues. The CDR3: CASSLRDTEAFF. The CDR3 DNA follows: TGTGCCAGCAGCTTGAGGGACACTGAAGCTTTCTTT.

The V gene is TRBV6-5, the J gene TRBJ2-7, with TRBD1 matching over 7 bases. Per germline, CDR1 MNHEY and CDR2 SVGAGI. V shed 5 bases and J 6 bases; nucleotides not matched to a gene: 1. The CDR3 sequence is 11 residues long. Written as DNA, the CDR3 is TGTGCCAGCAGTAGGGGGCCCGAGCAGTACTTC. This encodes CASSRGPEQYF.

CDR3 bases: TGTGCCTGGGAAAGCACCGGGGAGCTGTTTTTT. Its protein is CAWESTGELFF. J is TRBJ2-2 and V is TRBV30; no firm D call. The CDR3 is 11 residues long. Germline V lookup: CDR1 GTSNPN, CDR2 SVGIG (reference sequence). Trimming cost V 5 bases and J 4 bases, with 5 bases left between them.

The CDR3 region has the DNA TGCGCCAGCAGCTTCATACGCCCCGATAATTCACCCCTCCACTTT. It encodes CASSFIRPDNSPLHF. The rearrangement joins TRBV5-1 to TRBJ1-6; no clear D. Germline CDR1 SGHRS, CDR2 YFSETQ. This CDR3 spans 15 amino acids. V was trimmed by 2 bases and J by 5 bases, leaving 11 bases between them.

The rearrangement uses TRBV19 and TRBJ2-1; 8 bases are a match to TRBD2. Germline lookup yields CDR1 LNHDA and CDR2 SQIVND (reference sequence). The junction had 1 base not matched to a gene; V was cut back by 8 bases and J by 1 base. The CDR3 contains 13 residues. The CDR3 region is CASGLASYNEQFF. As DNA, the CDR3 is TGTGCCAGTGGACTAGCTTCCTACAATGAGCAGTTCTTC.

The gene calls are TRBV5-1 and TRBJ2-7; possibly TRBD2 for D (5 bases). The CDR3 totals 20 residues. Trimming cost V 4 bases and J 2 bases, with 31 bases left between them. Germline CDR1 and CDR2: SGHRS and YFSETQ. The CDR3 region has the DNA TGCGCCAGCAGCCGGGATTACTTATCTGACCCCGCAGCATTGACCTACGAGCAGTACTTC. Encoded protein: CASSRDYLSDPAALTYEQYF.

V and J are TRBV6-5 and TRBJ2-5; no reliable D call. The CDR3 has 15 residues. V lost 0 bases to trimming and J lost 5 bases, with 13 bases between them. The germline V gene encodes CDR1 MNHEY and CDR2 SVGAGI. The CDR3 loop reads CASSYSVPSGETQYF. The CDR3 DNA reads TGTGCCAGCAGTTACTCGGTCCCCTCTGGGGAGACCCAGTACTTC.

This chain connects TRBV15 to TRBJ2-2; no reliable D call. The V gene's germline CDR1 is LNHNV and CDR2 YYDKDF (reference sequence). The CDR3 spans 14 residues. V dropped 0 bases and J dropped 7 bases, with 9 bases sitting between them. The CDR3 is CATSRDPGGGELFF. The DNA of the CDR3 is TGTGCCACCAGCAGAGATCCGGGTGGCGGGGAGCTGTTTTTT. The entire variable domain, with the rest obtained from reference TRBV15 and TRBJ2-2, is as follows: DAMVIQNPRYQVTQFGKPVTLSCSQTLNHNVMYWYQQKSSQAPKLLFHYYDKDFNNEADTPDNFQSRRPNTSFCFLDIRSPGLGDTAMYLCATSRDPGGGELFFGEGSRLTVL.